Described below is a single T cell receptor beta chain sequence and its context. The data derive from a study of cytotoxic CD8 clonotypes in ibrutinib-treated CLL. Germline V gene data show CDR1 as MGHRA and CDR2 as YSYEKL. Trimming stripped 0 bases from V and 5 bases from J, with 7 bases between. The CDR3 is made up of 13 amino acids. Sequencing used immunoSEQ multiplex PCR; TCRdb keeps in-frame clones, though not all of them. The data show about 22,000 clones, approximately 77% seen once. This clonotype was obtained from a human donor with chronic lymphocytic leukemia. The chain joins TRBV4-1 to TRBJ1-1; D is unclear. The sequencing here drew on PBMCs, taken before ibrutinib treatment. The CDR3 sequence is CASSQEAETEAFF. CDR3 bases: TGCGCCAGCAGCCAAGAAGCGGAAACTGAAGCTTTCTTT.